What follows describes a single T cell receptor beta chain. Its antigen is undetermined. The sample originates from a study of T cell responses to AZD1222 COVID-19 vaccine. Study-wide findings and caveats: Without day 14 samples, only post-peak T cell repertoires were studied.

Using immunoSEQ multiplex PCR, the repertoire was profiled, and TCRdb retains in-frame clones only, with some absent. There are roughly 180,000 clones in the sample; about nine tenths occur only once, and 1.5% to 2% lies in the top ten. This CDR3 comprises 16 residues. The V gene end was trimmed by 6 bases and the J gene end by 2 bases; junction bases not matched to a gene: 11. CDR1 and CDR2 (germline): MNHNS, SASEGT. This clonotype originated in an adult who received the AZD1222 COVID-19 vaccine. Sequenced here: peripheral blood, sampled 28 days after the second AZD1222 dose. The chain employs TRBV6-1 and TRBJ2-5, with TRBD1 identical over 8 bases. Here the CDR3 DNA reads TGTGCCAGCAGCGAAAACAGGGGGAGTCATCAAGAGACCCAGTACTTC. It yields the protein CASSENRGSHQETQYF.